This T cell receptor beta chain was captured in a study of blood T cell repertoires in COVID-19. Overall study: Samples came from the United States, Italy and Spain, spanning acute and convalescent COVID-19. T cells, B-cell-depleted T cells, or PBMCs supplied cDNA or gDNA.

Original analysis: Reference gene primers were amplified, and this amplification served to estimate nucleated cell counts. Only in-frame clones appear in the TCRdb table, and some are missing; sequencing was by immunoSEQ multiplex PCR. V and J calls and clone size are given by that table; D and trimming were obtained from the DNA. This sample has about 480,000 clones, with around 89% found just once. Trimming took 0 bases from V and 4 from J; bases not matched to a gene: 5. There are 15 residues in the CDR3. CDR1 is MNHNS and CDR2 is SASEGT in the germline V gene. The chain couples TRBV6-1 to TRBJ2-7; TRBD1 aligns across 8 bases. This clonotype was obtained from a woman aged 30 to 39 with acute or convalescent COVID-19. Material: peripheral blood. The CDR3 region has the DNA TGTGCCAGCAGTGAAGCGGCCAGGGGGCAATACGAGCAGTACTTC. Translation: CASSEAARGQYEQYF.